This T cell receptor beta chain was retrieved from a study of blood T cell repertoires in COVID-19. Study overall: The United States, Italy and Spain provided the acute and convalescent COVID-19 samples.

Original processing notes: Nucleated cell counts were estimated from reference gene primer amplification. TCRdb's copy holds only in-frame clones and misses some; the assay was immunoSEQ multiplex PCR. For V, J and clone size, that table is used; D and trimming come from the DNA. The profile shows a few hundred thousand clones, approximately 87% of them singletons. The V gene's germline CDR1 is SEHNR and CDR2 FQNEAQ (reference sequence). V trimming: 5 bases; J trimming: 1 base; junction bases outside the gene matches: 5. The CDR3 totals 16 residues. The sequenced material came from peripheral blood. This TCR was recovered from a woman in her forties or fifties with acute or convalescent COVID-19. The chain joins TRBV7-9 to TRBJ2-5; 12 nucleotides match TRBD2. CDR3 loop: CASSRGLAGLQETQYF. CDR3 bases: TGTGCCAGCAGCCGTGGACTAGCGGGACTCCAAGAGACCCAGTACTTC.